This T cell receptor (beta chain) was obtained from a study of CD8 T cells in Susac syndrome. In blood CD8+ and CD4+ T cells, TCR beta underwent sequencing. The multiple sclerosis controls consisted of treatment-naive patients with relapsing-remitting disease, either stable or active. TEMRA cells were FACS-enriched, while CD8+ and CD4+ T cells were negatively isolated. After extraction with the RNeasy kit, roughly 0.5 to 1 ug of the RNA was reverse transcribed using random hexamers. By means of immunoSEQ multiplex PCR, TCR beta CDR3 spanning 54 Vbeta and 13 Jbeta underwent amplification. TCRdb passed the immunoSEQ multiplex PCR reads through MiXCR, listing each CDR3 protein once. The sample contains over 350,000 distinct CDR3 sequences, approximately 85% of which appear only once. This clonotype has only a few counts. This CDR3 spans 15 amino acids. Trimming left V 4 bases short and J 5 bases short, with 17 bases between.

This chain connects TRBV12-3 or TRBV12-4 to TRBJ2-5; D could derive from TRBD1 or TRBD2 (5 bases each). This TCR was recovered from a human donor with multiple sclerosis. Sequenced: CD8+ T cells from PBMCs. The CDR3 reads CASSSSGPWGETQYF. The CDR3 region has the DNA TGTGCCAGCAGTTCATCAGGGCCCTGGGGGGAGACCCAGTACTTC.